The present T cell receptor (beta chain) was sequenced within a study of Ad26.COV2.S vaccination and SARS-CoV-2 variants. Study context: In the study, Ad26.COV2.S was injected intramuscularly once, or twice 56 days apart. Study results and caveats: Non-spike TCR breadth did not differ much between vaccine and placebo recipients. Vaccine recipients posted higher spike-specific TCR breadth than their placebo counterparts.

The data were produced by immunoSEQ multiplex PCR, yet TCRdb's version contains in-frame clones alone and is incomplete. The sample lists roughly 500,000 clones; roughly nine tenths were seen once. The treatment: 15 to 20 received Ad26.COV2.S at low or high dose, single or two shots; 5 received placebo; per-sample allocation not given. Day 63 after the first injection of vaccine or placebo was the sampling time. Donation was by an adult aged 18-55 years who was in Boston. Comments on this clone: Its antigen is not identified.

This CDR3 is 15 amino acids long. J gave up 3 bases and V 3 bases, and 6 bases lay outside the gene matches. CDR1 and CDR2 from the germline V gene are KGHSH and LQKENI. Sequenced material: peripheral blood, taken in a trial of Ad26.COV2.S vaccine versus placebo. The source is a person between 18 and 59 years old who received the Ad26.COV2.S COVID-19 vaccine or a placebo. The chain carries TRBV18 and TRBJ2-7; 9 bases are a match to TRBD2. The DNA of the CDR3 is TGTGCCAGCTCACCCGGACTAGCGTCGGGCTACGAGCAGTACGTC. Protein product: CASSPGLASGYEQYV.